This T cell receptor (beta chain) was recovered during a study of blood T cell repertoires in COVID-19. Assay: immunoSEQ multiplex PCR; the TCRdb copy retains only in-frame clones and omits some. The sample carries approximately 150,000 clones, approximately 81% recorded once. The CDR3 length is 13 residues. Germline V CDR1 and CDR2: SGHTA, FQGNSA. V lost 6 bases and J 5 bases, leaving 13 bases between the germline ends. The sequence derives from a human donor with acute or convalescent COVID-19. The donor label of this sample is uncertain. The chain recombines TRBV7-2 with TRBJ1-2; D is perhaps TRBD1 (5 bases). The sample taken for sequencing was peripheral blood. CDR3 in DNA: TGTGCCAGCAGGTCAGGGCTCCAGTATGGCTACACCTTC. As protein: CASRSGLQYGYTF.